The T cell receptor (beta chain) described here comes from a study of blood T cells in healthy people across ages. Findings and caveats of the study: Shifts in expanded clonotypes may have been confounded by donor CMV status, which was unknown.

On this clonotype: As yet, its antigen is unknown.

This CDR3 contains 13 residues. The V and J ends lost 6 bases and 2 bases respectively, with 11 bases between them. The germline V gene has CDR1 DFQATT and CDR2 SNEGSKA (reference sequence). A J-beta primer mix and a sample-barcoded 5' primer were used in a second PCR of roughly 6 to 12 cycles. MiXCR, applied by TCRdb to the 5' RACE reads, yields one record per CDR3 protein. The table includes around 1,100,000 distinct CDR3 sequences, 35% to 45% detected once. J is TRBJ2-1 and V is TRBV20-1; the D gene is possibly TRBD2 (5 bases). This clonotype was sampled from a man aged 18 to 30 in good health. Material: blood. CDR3 loop: CSARTAAYNEQFF. The CDR3 region has the DNA TGCAGTGCGAGGACTGCCGCCTACAATGAGCAGTTCTTC.